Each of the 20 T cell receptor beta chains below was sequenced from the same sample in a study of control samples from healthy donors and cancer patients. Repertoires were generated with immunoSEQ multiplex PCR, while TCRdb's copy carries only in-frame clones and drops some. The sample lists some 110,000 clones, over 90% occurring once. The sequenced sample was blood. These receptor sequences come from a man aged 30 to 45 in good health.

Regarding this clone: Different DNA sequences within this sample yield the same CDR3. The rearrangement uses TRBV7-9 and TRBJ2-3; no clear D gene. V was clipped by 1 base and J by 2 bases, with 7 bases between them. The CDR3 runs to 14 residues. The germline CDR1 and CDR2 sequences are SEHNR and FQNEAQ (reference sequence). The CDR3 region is CASSLVGTTDTQYF. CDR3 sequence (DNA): TGTGCCAGCAGCTTAGTAGGCACCACAGATACGCAGTATTTT.

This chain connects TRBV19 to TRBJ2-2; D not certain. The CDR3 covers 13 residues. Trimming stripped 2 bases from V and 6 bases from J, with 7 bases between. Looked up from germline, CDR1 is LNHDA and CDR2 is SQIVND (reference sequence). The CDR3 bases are TGTGCCAGTAGTATATGGGGTCCCGGGGAGCTGTTTTTT. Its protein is CASSIWGPGELFF.

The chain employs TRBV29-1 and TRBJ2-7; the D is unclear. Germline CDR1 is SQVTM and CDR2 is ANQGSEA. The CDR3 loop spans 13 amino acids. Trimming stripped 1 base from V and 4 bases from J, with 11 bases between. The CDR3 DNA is TGCAGCGTTGAAGGTAGTAGTGAGTACGAGCAGTACTTC. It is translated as CSVEGSSEYEQYF.

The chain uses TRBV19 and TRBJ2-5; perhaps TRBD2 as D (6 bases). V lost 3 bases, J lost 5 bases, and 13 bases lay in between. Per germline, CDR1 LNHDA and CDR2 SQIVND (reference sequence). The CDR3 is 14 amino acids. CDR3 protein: CASSISGVRETQYF. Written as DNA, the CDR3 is TGTGCCAGTAGTATTTCGGGGGTGAGGGAGACCCAGTACTTC.

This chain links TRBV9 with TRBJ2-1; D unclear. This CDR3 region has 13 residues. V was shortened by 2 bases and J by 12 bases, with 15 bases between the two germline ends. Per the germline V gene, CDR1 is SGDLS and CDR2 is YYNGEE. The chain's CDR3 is CASSVTIGSRQFF. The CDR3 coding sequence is TGTGCCAGCAGCGTTACGATTGGGTCCCGGCAGTTCTTC.

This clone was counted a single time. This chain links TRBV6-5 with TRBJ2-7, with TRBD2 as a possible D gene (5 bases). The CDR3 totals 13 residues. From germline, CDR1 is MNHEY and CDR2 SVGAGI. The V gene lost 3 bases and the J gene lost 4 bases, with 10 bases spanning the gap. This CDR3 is CASSYPGTYEQYF. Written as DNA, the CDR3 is TGTGCCAGCAGTTATCCGGGAACGTACGAGCAGTACTTC.

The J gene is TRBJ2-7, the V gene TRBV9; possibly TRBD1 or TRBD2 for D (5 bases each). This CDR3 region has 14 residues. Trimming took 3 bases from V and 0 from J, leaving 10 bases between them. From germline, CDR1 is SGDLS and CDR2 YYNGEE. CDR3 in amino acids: CASSGDGASYEQYF. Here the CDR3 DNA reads TGTGCCAGCAGCGGGGACGGTGCCTCCTACGAGCAGTACTTC.

The chain's CDR3 is CASSLGQGRTEAFF. The CDR3 nucleotides are TGTGCCAGTAGTCTAGGACAGGGGAGGACTGAAGCTTTCTTT. The J gene is TRBJ1-1, the V gene TRBV19; 9 nucleotides align to TRBD1. CDR1 is LNHDA and CDR2 is SQIVND in the germline V gene (reference sequence). The CDR3 is 14 amino acids. V shed 5 bases and J 5 bases; nucleotides not matched to a gene: 6. Together with reference TRBV19 and TRBJ1-1, the CDR3 gives the full variable domain: DGGITQSPKYLFRKEGQNVTLSCEQNLNHDAMYWYRQDPGQGLRLIYYSQIVNDFQKGDIAEGYSVSREKKESFPLTVTSAQKNPTAFYLCASSLGQGRTEAFFGQGTRLTVV.

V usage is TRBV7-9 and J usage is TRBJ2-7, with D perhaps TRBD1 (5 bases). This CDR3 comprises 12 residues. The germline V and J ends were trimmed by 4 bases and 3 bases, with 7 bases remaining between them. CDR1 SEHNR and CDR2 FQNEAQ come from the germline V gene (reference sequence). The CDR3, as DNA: TGTGCCAGCAGCTCGGACATCTACGAGCAGTACGTC. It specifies CASSSDIYEQYV.

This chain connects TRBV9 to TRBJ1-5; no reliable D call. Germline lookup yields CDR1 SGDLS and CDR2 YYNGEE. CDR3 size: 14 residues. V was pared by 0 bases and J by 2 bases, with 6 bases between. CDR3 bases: TGTGCCAGCAGCGTAGATTCAGGCAATCAGCCCCAGCATTTT. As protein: CASSVDSGNQPQHF.

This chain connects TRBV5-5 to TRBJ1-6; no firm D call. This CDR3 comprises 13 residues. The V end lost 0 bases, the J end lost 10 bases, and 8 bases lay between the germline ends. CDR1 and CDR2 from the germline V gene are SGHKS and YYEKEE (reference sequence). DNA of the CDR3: TGTGCCAGCAGCTTGGGAGGGAGATCACCCCTCCACTTT. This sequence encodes CASSLGGRSPLHF.

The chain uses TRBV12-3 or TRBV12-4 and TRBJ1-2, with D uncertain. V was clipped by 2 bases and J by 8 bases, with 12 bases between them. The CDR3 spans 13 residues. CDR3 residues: CASSLLDPSGYTF. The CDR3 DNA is TGTGCCAGCAGTTTACTTGATCCAAGCGGCTACACCTTC.

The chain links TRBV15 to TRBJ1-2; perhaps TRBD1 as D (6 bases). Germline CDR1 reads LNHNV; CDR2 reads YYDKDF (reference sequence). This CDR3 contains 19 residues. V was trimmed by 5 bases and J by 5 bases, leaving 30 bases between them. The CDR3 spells CATSRPSLLGRDNEYGYTF. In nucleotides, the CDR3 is TGTGCCACCAGCCGACCCTCTTTGCTTGGGCGGGACAATGAATATGGCTACACCTTC. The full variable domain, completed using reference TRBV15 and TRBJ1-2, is DAMVIQNPRYQVTQFGKPVTLSCSQTLNHNVMYWYQQKSSQAPKLLFHYYDKDFNNEADTPDNFQSRRPNTSFCFLDIRSPGLGDTAMYLCATSRPSLLGRDNEYGYTFGSGTRLTVV.

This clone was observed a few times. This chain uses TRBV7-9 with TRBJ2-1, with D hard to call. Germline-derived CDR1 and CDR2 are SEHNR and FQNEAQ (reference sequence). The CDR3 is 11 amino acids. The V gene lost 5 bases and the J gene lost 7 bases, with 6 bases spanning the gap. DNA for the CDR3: TGTGCCAGCAGCCCACGGAATGAGCAGTTCTTC. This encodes CASSPRNEQFF.

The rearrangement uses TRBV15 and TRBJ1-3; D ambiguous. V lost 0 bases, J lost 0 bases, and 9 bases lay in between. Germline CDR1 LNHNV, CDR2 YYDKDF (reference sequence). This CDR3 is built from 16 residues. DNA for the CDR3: TGTGCCACCAGCAGAGATTTAGCTGCCTCTGGAAACACCATATATTTT. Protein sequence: CATSRDLAASGNTIYF.

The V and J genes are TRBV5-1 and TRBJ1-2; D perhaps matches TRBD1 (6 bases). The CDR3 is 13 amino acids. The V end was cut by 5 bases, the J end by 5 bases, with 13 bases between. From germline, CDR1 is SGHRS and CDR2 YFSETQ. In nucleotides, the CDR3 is TGCGCCAGCAGTTTACAGGGTGAATATGGCTACACCTTC. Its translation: CASSLQGEYGYTF.

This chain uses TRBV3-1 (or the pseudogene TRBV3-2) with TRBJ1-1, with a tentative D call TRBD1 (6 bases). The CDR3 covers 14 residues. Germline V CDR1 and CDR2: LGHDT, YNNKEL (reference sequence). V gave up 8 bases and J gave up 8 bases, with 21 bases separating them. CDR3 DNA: TGTGCCAGCGCCCCATCCCCTTCAAGGGGGGAAGCTTTCTTT. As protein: CASAPSPSRGEAFF.

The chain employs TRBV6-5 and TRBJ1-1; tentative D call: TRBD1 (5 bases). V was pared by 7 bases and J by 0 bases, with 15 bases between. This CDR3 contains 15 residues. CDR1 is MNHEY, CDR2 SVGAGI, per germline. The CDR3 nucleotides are TGTGCCAGCATTCCCACCGGGACGTTGAACACTGAAGCTTTCTTT. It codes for CASIPTGTLNTEAFF.

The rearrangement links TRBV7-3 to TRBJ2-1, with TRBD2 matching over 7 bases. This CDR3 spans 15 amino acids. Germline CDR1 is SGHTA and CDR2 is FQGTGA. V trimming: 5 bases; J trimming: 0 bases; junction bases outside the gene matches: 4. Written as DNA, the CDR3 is TGTGCCAGCAGCCCCCGCGGGGGCTCCTACAATGAGCAGTTCTTC. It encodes CASSPRGGSYNEQFF.

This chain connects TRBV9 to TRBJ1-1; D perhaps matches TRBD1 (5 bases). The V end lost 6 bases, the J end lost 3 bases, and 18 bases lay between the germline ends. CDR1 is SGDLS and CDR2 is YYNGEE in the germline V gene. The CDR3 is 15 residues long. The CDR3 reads CASTRTTRGDTEAFF. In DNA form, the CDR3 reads TGTGCCAGCACCCGAACCACCCGGGGGGACACTGAAGCTTTCTTT. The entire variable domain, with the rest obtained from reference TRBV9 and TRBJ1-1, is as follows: DSGVTQTPKHLITATGQRVTLRCSPRSGDLSVYWYQQSLDQGLQFLIQYYNGEERAKGNILERFSAQQFPDLHSELNLSSLELGDSALYFCASTRTTRGDTEAFFGQGTRLTVV.